A single TCR beta chain is shown here with its context. This sample is part of a study of blood T cell repertoires in COVID-19. Assay: immunoSEQ multiplex PCR; the TCRdb copy retains only in-frame clones and omits some. The data show 200,000 to 250,000 clones, about 88% seen once. CDR1 and CDR2 (germline): SGHDT, YYEEEE. V was pared by 4 bases and J by 2 bases, with 9 bases between. The CDR3 length is 13 residues. The chain has TRBV5-6 and TRBJ1-1; D possibly corresponds to TRBD1 (5 bases). Sample: PBMCs or T cells enriched from blood (not recorded which). The TCR comes from a woman aged 45 to 65 who had recovered from COVID-19. The CDR3 nucleotides read TGTGCCAGCAGCCAGGACATTAACACTGAAGCTTTCTTT. This encodes CASSQDINTEAFF.